Each of the 9 T cell receptor beta chains below was sequenced from the same sample in a study of shared clonotypes between healthy human individuals. Repertoires were generated with immunoSEQ multiplex PCR, while TCRdb's copy carries only in-frame clones and drops some. The repertoire holds 2 million to 2.5 million clones, 85% to 95% seen once, with under 0.45% in the top ten. The source material was naive CD4+ T cells from PBMCs. The subset was: CD45RA+ positively selected. These receptors originate from a man between 18 and 35 years old in good health. Some clones in this sample may be carry-over from other donors' samples.

This chain connects TRBV4-1 to TRBJ2-5; 7 bases agree with TRBD1. The CDR3 consists of 18 residues. The germline CDR1 and CDR2 sequences are MGHRA and YSYEKL. Unmatched junction bases numbered 12, after V lost 1 base and J lost 1 base. CDR3 sequence: CASSQGAASDRAQETQYF. For the CDR3, the DNA is TGCGCCAGCAGCCAAGGAGCCGCTTCCGACAGGGCCCAAGAGACCCAGTACTTC.

The chain links TRBV7-9 to TRBJ2-3, with unresolved D. V lost 3 bases and J 2 bases, leaving 15 bases between the germline ends. The length of the CDR3 is 16 residues. Germline V lookup: CDR1 SEHNR, CDR2 FQNEAQ (reference sequence). CDR3 coding DNA: TGTGCCAGCAGCTTGACTTGGCGGACCTACACAGATACGCAGTATTTT. Its protein is CASSLTWRTYTDTQYF.

The rearrangement links TRBV5-6 to TRBJ2-3, with 9 bases identical to TRBD1. Germline V CDR1 and CDR2: SGHDT, YYEEEE. The V segment lost 0 bases and the J segment 8 bases; nucleotides outside the gene matches: 10. The CDR3 has 16 residues. In DNA, the CDR3 is TGTGCCAGCAGCTTGGTGGACAGGGGCCGAGCTGGTACGCAGTATTTT. Translated: CASSLVDRGRAGTQYF.

The V gene is TRBV6-6, the J gene TRBJ1-2; the D is unclear. The CDR3 totals 15 residues. Germline loops: CDR1 MNHNY, CDR2 SVGAGI (reference sequence). V dropped 0 bases and J dropped 2 bases, with 10 bases sitting between them. The CDR3: CASSYSGRNNYGYTF. The CDR3 DNA sequence: TGTGCCAGCAGTTACTCCGGCAGAAACAACTATGGCTACACCTTC.

The chain is built from TRBV14 and TRBJ2-3, with 8 bases identical to TRBD2. Germline lookup yields CDR1 SGHDN and CDR2 FVKESK. The CDR3 has 16 amino acids. V shed 0 bases and J 3 bases; nucleotides not matched to a gene: 5. The CDR3 is CASSQEVGRGTDTQYF. In DNA, the CDR3 is TGTGCCAGCAGCCAAGAGGTCGGGAGGGGGACAGATACGCAGTATTTT.

This chain connects TRBV4-3 to TRBJ1-5; D is ambiguous. Germline-derived CDR1 and CDR2 are LGHNA and YSLEER. The CDR3 sequence is 15 residues long. V was shortened by 4 bases and J by 1 base, with 11 bases between the two germline ends. The CDR3 sequence is CASSLDVGSNQPQHF. CDR3 DNA sequence: TGCGCCAGCAGCCTCGATGTAGGGAGCAATCAGCCCCAGCATTTT.

The rearrangement uses TRBV5-1 and TRBJ2-7; maybe TRBD2 (5 bases). The V end was cut by 0 bases, the J end by 6 bases, with 16 bases between. The CDR3 totals 15 residues. CDR1 and CDR2 (germline): SGHRS, YFSETQ. CDR3: CASSLVGIPGGEQYF. For the CDR3, the DNA is TGCGCCAGCAGCTTGGTGGGGATACCCGGAGGCGAGCAGTACTTC. The full variable domain, its missing parts supplied by reference TRBV5-1 and TRBJ2-7, is KAGVTQTPRYLIKTRGQQVTLSCSPISGHRSVSWYQQTPGQGLQFLFEYFSETQRNKGNFPGRFSGRQFSNSRSEMNVSTLELGDSALYLCASSLVGIPGGEQYFGPGTRLTVT.

This clone was seen only once. The chain carries TRBV15 and TRBJ2-2; 8 positions agree with TRBD2. The junction had 8 bases not matched to a gene; V was cut back by 0 bases and J by 8 bases. CDR3 size: 16 residues. Germline-derived CDR1 and CDR2 are LNHNV and YYDKDF (reference sequence). As DNA, the CDR3 is TGTGCCACCAGCAGAGATCGGCGGGGGGTGAGAGGGGAGCTGTTTTTT. Translation: CATSRDRRGVRGELFF. The whole variable domain, filled in from reference TRBV15 and TRBJ2-2, reads DAMVIQNPRYQVTQFGKPVTLSCSQTLNHNVMYWYQQKSSQAPKLLFHYYDKDFNNEADTPDNFQSRRPNTSFCFLDIRSPGLGDTAMYLCATSRDRRGVRGELFFGEGSRLTVL.

DNA of the CDR3: TGTGCCAGCAGTTTCAATGGTGGGGAGCTGTTTTTT. As protein: CASSFNGGELFF. The chain has TRBV28 and TRBJ2-2; D unclear. The germline gives CDR1 MDHEN, CDR2 SYDVKM. V was shortened by 3 bases and J by 8 bases, with 7 bases between the two germline ends. The CDR3 runs to 12 residues.